This T cell receptor beta chain was obtained from a study of cytomegalovirus exposure and HLA in healthy donors. Study-wide points: In a later analysis, a missense DCLRE1C variant was linked to TCR beta V- and J-gene trimming. Sequencing probably produced one cluster of sequence variants that were highly shared.

From germline, CDR1 is GTSNPN and CDR2 SVGIG (reference sequence). With V trimmed by 3 bases and J by 6 bases, 10 bases remained unmatched. This CDR3 is 15 amino acids long. Concerning this clone itself: As yet, its antigen is unknown.

Primers: 60 Vbeta forward and 13 Jbeta reverse. Assay: immunoSEQ multiplex PCR; the TCRdb copy retains only in-frame clones and omits some. There are around 150,000 clones in the sample; approximately 84% occur only once, and approximately 2% lies in the top ten. The clonotype was recovered from a man aged 18 to 35 in good health and CMV-seropositive. The chain combines TRBV30 with TRBJ1-5, with TRBD1 matching 8 bases. The sample comprised PBMCs. CDR3 loop: CAWSLGTGLGQPQHF. The DNA for the CDR3 is TGTGCCTGGAGCCTAGGGACAGGTCTTGGTCAGCCCCAGCATTTT.